This T cell receptor (beta chain) was sequenced in a study of T cell responses to AZD1222 COVID-19 vaccine (dated by TCRdb to the early 2020s). About the full investigation: TCR sequencing was performed for about 250 trial participants, of whom 200 to 220 were given two doses of AZD1222 and approximately 25 were given two doses of MenACWY control vaccine. Trial participants were enrolled by age into 18-55, 56-69 and 70-plus year subgroups, with around 150, 28 and 57 TCR-sequenced participants respectively. General conclusions and limits of the study: Reportedly, almost half of the unique spike-specific TCRs recognized epitopes lying outside the regions that are mutated in the B.1.351 and B.1.1.7 variants. Because no day 14 peak-response samples were available, the repertoires could be characterized only after the peak T cell response. Spike-specific TCR breadth and depth rose significantly after two AZD1222 doses compared with day 0 and with MenACWY recipients. Most participants were white British and females outnumbered males, and the authors suggested that clonal diversity may have been underestimated. In the small 56-69-year group, the increase in depth fell short of significance, most likely because of low power. The whole spike protein was spanned by vaccine-associated CD4 TCRs, and dominant responses were seen in regions 160-218 and 743-854. Only five or six AZD1222 recipients were SARS-CoV-2 seropositive at baseline, limiting conclusions about previously exposed vaccinees.

Reading from cysteine to phenylalanine, the CDR3 counts 14 amino acids. Only the CDR3 portion is preserved as DNA: 42 bases, with reading frame beginning at the first base. In the germline V gene (reference sequence), CDR1 corresponds to GTSNPN and CDR2 to SVGIG. V loses 1 base, J loses 1 base, and the germline ends lie 9 bases apart. The time point label on this specimen signifies: about 28 days (+/-7) after the second vaccine dose. AZD1222 recipients given second doses at about 4 weeks or at about 12 weeks were pooled, since spike-specific TCR depth and breadth were not found to differ between the two schedules. Vaccinee samples came from UK trials COV001 and COV002, including a single-blind randomized controlled phase 2/3 trial of AZD1222 (ChAdOx1 nCoV-19) in healthy adults. Trial participant PBMC samples were collected at day 0 and day 28 after the second dose for TCRbeta chain sequencing. This clone was seen a few times. Its cognate antigen has yet to be identified. No quality values exist for individual bases; no much larger clone is one base distant.

The CDR3 regions of human TCRbeta chains were analyzed by immunosequencing. In the paper's pipeline: Repertoire TCRs were matched against a reference library of SARS-CoV-2-specific TCRs generated with the MIRA antigen-specificity platform. Breadth meant the fraction of unique TCRs that were SARS-CoV-2-associated, whereas depth meant the fraction of total T cells that were SARS-CoV-2-associated. Using the MIRA data, each spike-specific TCR was assigned both to the spike region to which the TCR was reactive and to a CD4 or CD8 class. Log10-transformed breadth and depth values were compared by one-way ANOVA with Sidak's multiple comparisons tests. TCRdb retrieved this table from immuneACCESS and kept in-frame rearrangements only. Not all clones are present; in checked studies, unresolved V genes account for under half, and no reason is known for the remainder. V and J calls and clone size come straight from that table; D and trimming were deduced from the DNA. The sample has around 140,000 clones on record, roughly 87% of them singletons. The ten largest account for around 1.5% of the sample.

Source: peripheral blood, taken 28 days after the second AZD1222 dose. The clonotype was recovered from an adult who received the AZD1222 COVID-19 vaccine. The chain employs TRBV30 and TRBJ2-3; a confident D gene designation cannot be given. The CDR3 is CAWSGYSGTDTQYF. The base sequence is TGTGCCTGGAGTGGGTACAGTGGCACAGATACGCAGTATTTT.